Shown below are 27 T cell receptor beta chains from a single sample sequenced in a study of T cell changes during pregnancy in multiple sclerosis. TCRdb's table, derived via immunoSEQ multiplex PCR, lists solely in-frame clones and lacks some. Of about 70,000 clones listed, 90% to 95% were seen once; the top ten hold 0.95% to 1.5%. This sample comprised peripheral blood, obtained in the third trimester of pregnancy. Receptors were obtained from a female donor with multiple sclerosis, enrolled in a pregnancy study.

The genes are TRBV28 and TRBJ1-5, with 7 bases lining up with TRBD1. Germline CDR1 is MDHEN and CDR2 is SYDVKM. The CDR3 totals 16 residues. The ends lost 6 bases at V and 0 bases at J; junction bases unmatched: 8. CDR3 region: CASRSGQVLSNQPQHF. CDR3 DNA: TGTGCCAGCAGATCCGGACAGGTTCTTAGCAATCAGCCCCAGCATTTT.

The chain recombines TRBV6-1 with TRBJ1-1; D is possibly TRBD1 (6 bases). V was clipped by 8 bases and J by 7 bases, with 14 bases between them. CDR1 and CDR2 (germline): MNHNS, SASEGT. CDR3 length: 12 residues. The CDR3 nucleotides are TGTGCCAGCCGAACCATGGACAGTGAAGCTTTCTTT. As protein: CASRTMDSEAFF.

A few counts support this clone. The chain carries TRBV2 and TRBJ2-5, with TRBD1 as a possible D gene (5 bases). CDR1 and CDR2 from the germline V gene are SNHLY and FYNNEI. The ends were cut back, 6 bases at V and 5 bases at J, with 22 bases in the middle. The CDR3 consists of 16 residues. The CDR3 DNA reads as TGTGCCAGCAGCGAAATGCAGACAGCCTTGGGGGAGACCCAGTACTTC. This codes for CASSEMQTALGETQYF.

This sequence joins TRBV7-9 and TRBJ2-7, with D perhaps matching TRBD2 (5 bases). The V gene lost 3 bases and the J gene lost 3 bases, with 12 bases spanning the gap. The CDR3 is 14 amino acids. Germline CDR1 and CDR2: SEHNR and FQNEAQ (reference sequence). This CDR3 is CASSLEEGYYEQYF. CDR3 coding DNA: TGTGCCAGCAGCTTGGAAGAGGGCTACTACGAGCAGTACTTC.

This chain connects TRBV14 to TRBJ2-5, with D possibly being TRBD1 (5 bases). V gave up 3 bases and J gave up 1 base, with 15 bases separating them. The germline V gene encodes CDR1 SGHDN and CDR2 FVKESK. The CDR3 consists of 16 residues. This CDR3 reads CASSHPFREFQETQYF. The DNA for the CDR3 is TGTGCCAGCAGCCACCCCTTCAGGGAATTCCAAGAGACCCAGTACTTC.

A single count supports this clone. This same CDR3 is encoded by further DNA sequences in the sample. The V gene is TRBV5-6, the J gene TRBJ1-5, with D unclear. Trimming stripped 0 bases from V and 1 base from J, with 8 bases between. Germline CDR1 is SGHDT and CDR2 is YYEEEE. The CDR3 sequence is 15 residues long. The CDR3 DNA reads TGTGCCAGCAGCTTGGGGCAATACAGCAATCAGCCCCAGCATTTT. Translation: CASSLGQYSNQPQHF.

The chain carries TRBV9 and TRBJ2-1; TRBD2 agrees at 11 bases. J lost 7 bases, V lost 0 bases, and 6 bases had no gene match. The CDR3 totals 16 residues. CDR1 is SGDLS and CDR2 is YYNGEE in the germline V gene. CDR3 sequence (DNA): TGTGCCAGCAGCGTAGTAGCGGGAGGGCCGTGGAATGAGCAGTTCTTC. Protein: CASSVVAGGPWNEQFF.

V gene TRBV5-1 combines with J gene TRBJ1-2, with 7 bases lining up with TRBD1. The J segment lost 4 bases and the V segment lost 1 base, leaving 4 bases of the junction unmatched. This CDR3 is 14 amino acids long. Germline CDR1 is SGHRS and CDR2 is YFSETQ. The CDR3 nucleotides read TGCGCCAGCAGCTTGCAGGGGGTGGGCTATGGCTACACCTTC. It encodes CASSLQGVGYGYTF.

This sequence joins TRBV6-6 and TRBJ1-1; 8 bases match TRBD1. V shed 5 bases, J shed 3 bases, and the junction held 8 bases outside the gene matches. The germline V gene encodes CDR1 MNHNY and CDR2 SVGAGI (reference sequence). The length of the CDR3 is 15 residues. CDR3 residues: CASSDRDRIYTEAFF. The DNA of the CDR3 is TGTGCCAGCAGTGACCGGGACAGGATTTACACTGAAGCTTTCTTT.

This chain joins TRBV6-1 and TRBJ2-3; 10 nucleotides align to TRBD2. V shed 2 bases and J 2 bases; nucleotides not matched to a gene: 22. The CDR3 runs to 22 residues. From germline, CDR1 is MNHNS and CDR2 SASEGT. CDR3 sequence: CASSEWGQASGRREKDTDTQYF. The CDR3 nucleotides are TGTGCCAGCAGTGAATGGGGACAGGCTAGCGGGAGACGGGAAAAGGACACAGATACGCAGTATTTT.

The chain uses TRBV7-2 and TRBJ2-3; 11 positions agree with TRBD2. In germline, CDR1 is SGHTA, CDR2 FQGNSA. The ends lost 5 bases at V and 6 bases at J; junction bases unmatched: 10. This CDR3 contains 16 residues. CDR3 bases: TGTGCCAGCAGCCTTGGATTAGCGGGAGGGTACGATACGCAGTATTTT. Protein product: CASSLGLAGGYDTQYF.

The chain links TRBV7-5 to TRBJ2-2; TRBD2 reflects the table's D call only, with no check against the DNA. TRBV7-5 represents a pseudogene. There are 17 residues in the CDR3. The CDR3 sequence: CARSLEEGARRTGELFF. In DNA, the CDR3 is TGTGCCAGAAGCTTAGAAGAGGGAGCGAGGAGAACCGGGGAGCTGTTTTTT.

The V and J genes are TRBV19 and TRBJ2-7; 9 nucleotides match TRBD2. Germline V lookup: CDR1 LNHDA, CDR2 SQIVND (reference sequence). V shed 3 bases and J 3 bases; nucleotides not matched to a gene: 9. The CDR3 has 16 residues. The CDR3 spells CASSIGNSGSIYEQYF. As DNA, the CDR3 is TGTGCCAGTAGTATTGGGAATAGCGGGAGTATCTACGAGCAGTACTTC.

This clone was counted between two and nine times. The chain joins TRBV10-1 to TRBJ1-2; TRBD1 might be the D (5 bases). There are 13 residues in the CDR3. V was trimmed by 5 bases and J by 4 bases, leaving 11 bases between them. Germline V gene sequence: CDR1 WNHNN, CDR2 SYGVQD (reference sequence). The CDR3 sequence is CASSPGNRYGYTF. CDR3 nucleotide sequence: TGCGCCAGCAGTCCAGGGAACCGCTATGGCTACACCTTC.

The chain employs TRBV7-2 and TRBJ2-5; 8 bases match TRBD2. CDR1 is SGHTA, CDR2 FQGNSA, per germline. This CDR3 comprises 13 residues. Trimming at V came to 5 bases and at J to 5 bases, leaving 4 bases not matched to a gene. CDR3 sequence reads: CASSRGGMETQYF. The CDR3 DNA reads as TGTGCCAGCAGCCGGGGGGGGATGGAGACCCAGTACTTC.

V gene TRBV2 combines with J gene TRBJ1-1; tentatively, D is TRBD1 (5 bases). Germline lookup yields CDR1 SNHLY and CDR2 FYNNEI. Trimming removed 6 bases at V and 1 base at J, with 9 bases between. The CDR3 is made up of 13 amino acids. This chain's CDR3 is CASRLTGNTEAFF. DNA of the CDR3: TGTGCCAGCAGGCTAACAGGGAACACTGAAGCTTTCTTT.

The chain links TRBV6-1 to TRBJ2-1, with D perhaps TRBD1 (6 bases). The ends were cut back, 5 bases at V and 11 bases at J, with 16 bases in the middle. Per the germline V gene, CDR1 is MNHNS and CDR2 is SASEGT. CDR3 size: 13 residues. This chain's CDR3 is CASSWTAKGQQFF. CDR3 sequence (DNA): TGTGCCAGCAGTTGGACAGCCAAAGGTCAGCAGTTCTTC.

The rearrangement joins TRBV18 to TRBJ2-1; 14 bases are shared with TRBD2. CDR3 length: 14 residues. V lost 5 bases to trimming and J lost 10 bases; unmatched junction nucleotides: 4. Per the germline V gene, CDR1 is KGHSH and CDR2 is LQKENI. The chain's CDR3 is CASSGLAGGQEQFF. In DNA, the CDR3 is TGTGCCAGCTCAGGACTAGCGGGAGGCCAAGAGCAGTTCTTC.

The chain couples TRBV4-3 to TRBJ2-1; 9 bases are shared with TRBD1. The trim removed 0 bases at V and 6 bases at J, leaving 9 bases unmatched. CDR3 length equals 17 residues. The germline V gene has CDR1 LGHNA and CDR2 YSLEER. CDR3 coding DNA: TGCGCCAGCAGCCAAGAATGGGGAGGACAGGGGAGCAATGAGCAGTTCTTC. Residues: CASSQEWGGQGSNEQFF.

V and J are TRBV6-5 and TRBJ2-3; D is perhaps TRBD2 (6 bases). CDR3 length equals 14 residues. Germline CDR1 and CDR2: MNHEY and SVGAGI. The V and J ends lost 2 bases and 2 bases respectively, with 8 bases between them. The CDR3 loop is CASSYGGITDTQYF. The CDR3 bases are TGTGCCAGCAGTTACGGCGGGATCACAGATACGCAGTATTTT.

This chain joins TRBV4-1 and TRBJ1-1; 7 nucleotides match TRBD1. The CDR3 runs 15 residues. Germline V gene data show CDR1 as MGHRA and CDR2 as YSYEKL. J gave up 4 bases and V 2 bases, and 7 bases lay outside the gene matches. In DNA, the CDR3 is TGCGCCAGCAGCCAAACAGGGGTGGGAAGCACTGAAGCTTTCTTT. Protein sequence: CASSQTGVGSTEAFF.

The rearrangement uses TRBV5-1 and TRBJ1-1, with 8 bases lining up with TRBD1. Germline V gene sequence: CDR1 SGHRS, CDR2 YFSETQ. Trimming at V came to 5 bases and at J to 7 bases, leaving 10 bases not matched to a gene. This CDR3 region has 14 residues. The CDR3 DNA is TGCGCCAGCAGTTCCCAGGGGGCTGGGGGTGAAGCTTTCTTT. Its translation is CASSSQGAGGEAFF.

The chain links TRBV9 to TRBJ1-5; possibly TRBD1 for D (5 bases). The CDR3 has 18 residues. The V gene's germline CDR1 is SGDLS and CDR2 YYNGEE. V was cut by 0 bases and J by 4 bases, with 20 bases left in between. The CDR3 loop reads CASSVDIGGRPANQPQHF. CDR3 bases: TGTGCCAGCAGCGTAGATATCGGGGGAAGGCCGGCTAATCAGCCCCAGCATTTT.

This chain joins TRBV5-6 and TRBJ2-7; a possible D gene is TRBD2 (6 bases). The V end lost 0 bases, the J end lost 2 bases, and 12 bases lay between the germline ends. This CDR3 spans 15 amino acids. Germline V CDR1 and CDR2: SGHDT, YYEEEE. CDR3 in DNA: TGTGCCAGCAGCTTGGCCCGGGAGCCGACCTACGAGCAGTACTTC. Its protein product is CASSLAREPTYEQYF.

V gene TRBV2 combines with J gene TRBJ2-5, with 9 bases that match TRBD2. V shed 10 bases, J shed 0 bases, and the junction held 9 bases outside the gene matches. Germline assignment: CDR1 SNHLY and CDR2 FYNNEI. This CDR3 has 15 residues. The CDR3 DNA sequence: TGTGCCAAGACTAGCGGCGAAGGGTACCAAGAGACCCAGTACTTC. Translation gives CAKTSGEGYQETQYF.

The rearrangement uses TRBV2 and TRBJ2-6; a possible D gene is TRBD1 (6 bases). Germline CDR1 SNHLY, CDR2 FYNNEI. Trimming shortened V by 8 bases and J by 0 bases, and 11 bases separated the two germline ends. The CDR3 contains 15 residues. The CDR3 DNA is TGTGCCAGCTTGACAGGTTACTCTGGGGCCAACGTCCTGACTTTC. This encodes CASLTGYSGANVLTF.

The table lists this clone with a count of one. The chain carries TRBV4-3 and TRBJ2-3; no reliable D call. Trimming stripped 0 bases from V and 0 bases from J, with 7 bases between. The CDR3 length is 15 residues. Per germline, CDR1 LGHNA and CDR2 YSLEER. CDR3 bases: TGCGCCAGCAGCCAAGATTACCGGAGCACAGATACGCAGTATTTT. Translation: CASSQDYRSTDTQYF.